Listed here are 2 T cell receptor beta chains from one sample, sequenced in a study of low-dose radiotherapy and immunotherapy resistance in tumors. Primers used for first-strand cDNA, a TRAV- and TRBV-specific set, covered both alpha and beta chains. TCRs were put through around 20 PCR cycles of amplification with Phusion. A constant-region primer and the V-primer adapter served as the primer pair. From the reads, TCRdb called clonotypes with MiXCR, one entry per CDR3 protein. Seen here are about 97,000 distinct CDR3 sequences, about a fifth observed once, and the top ten hold over 4%. Stated time point: after trial treatment. Treatment described: LDRT plus nivolumab, ipilimumab, low-dose cyclophosphamide and aspirin (RACIN trial). The sequencing used PBMCs, collected after low-dose radiotherapy plus immunotherapy. The source of these receptors is a male donor with prostate cancer.

This clonotype has a count of ten or more. The chain employs TRBV2 and TRBJ2-1, with TRBD2 as a possible D gene (5 bases). Germline CDR1 is SNHLY and CDR2 is FYNNEI. This CDR3 has 13 residues. Trimming cost V 7 bases and J 5 bases, with 12 bases left between them. The CDR3 is CASKFSGNNEQFF. The CDR3 DNA reads TGTGCCAGCAAATTCTCGGGGAACAATGAGCAGTTCTTC.

The rearrangement links TRBV18 to TRBJ1-2; TRBD1 might be the D (6 bases). V gave up 5 bases and J gave up 3 bases, with 16 bases separating them. CDR1 KGHSH and CDR2 LQKENI come from the germline V gene. The CDR3 has 15 amino acids. CDR3 residues: CASSVSGGPDYGYTF. CDR3 bases: TGTGCCAGCTCAGTATCGGGGGGCCCCGACTATGGCTACACCTTC.